These T cell receptor beta chains were read from a single sample in a study of regulatory T cells in long-lasting Graves disease. TCRdb re-analysed the multiplex PCR reads in MiXCR, keeping a single row per CDR3 protein. The table shows a few hundred thousand distinct CDR3 sequences, with approximately 12% occurring only once. This sample was shared with a second study, whose subject was T cells in Graves' hyperthyroidism and ophthalmopathy.

The material was peripheral blood mononuclear cells (PBMCs), obtained at new diagnosis, from a patient treated with antithyroid drugs. Receptors were obtained from a young woman with Graves disease. CDR3s include the opening cysteine and the closing phenylalanine or tryptophan. D genes are given only for firm matches. Rows may omit the clone size; those that give it use once, few, many or a size class.

CDR3 protein,CDR3 DNA,J gene,CDR3 length,D gene,V gene,clone size
CASSPGQGKNYGYTF,TGTGCCAGCTCACCTGGACAGGGGAAAAACTATGGCTACACCTTC,TRBJ1-2,15,TRBD1,TRBV18,NA
CSVLATGIPNNEQFF,TGCAGCGTTTTGGCGACGGGGATACCGAACAATGAGCAGTTCTTC,TRBJ2-1,15,NA,TRBV29-1,many
CSVPPGDTEAFF,TGCAGCGTTCCTCCGGGGGACACTGAAGCTTTCTTT,TRBJ1-1,12,NA,TRBV29-1,many
CSARGTGGVGYTF,TGCAGTGCTAGGGGGACAGGGGGTGTGGGCTACACCTTC,TRBJ1-2,13,TRBD1,TRBV20-1,many
CASSPTNRQGWNTEAFF,TGTGCCAGCTCACCTACCAACCGACAGGGTTGGAACACTGAAGCTTTCTTT,TRBJ1-1,17,TRBD1,TRBV18,NA
CASKVQGAWPQHF,TGTGCCAGTAAAGTACAGGGAGCGTGGCCCCAGCATTTT,TRBJ1-5,13,NA,TRBV19,NA
CASSPLVGVGNTIYF,TGTGCCAGCAGTCCCCTCGTAGGTGTAGGAAACACCATATATTTT,TRBJ1-3,15,NA,TRBV27,many
CASSVRPDRGPNNEQFF,TGTGCCAGCAGCGTAAGGCCCGACAGGGGGCCAAACAATGAGCAGTTCTTC,TRBJ2-1,17,TRBD1,TRBV9,NA
CASSLEGHPDSTDTQYF,TGCGCCAGCAGCTTGGAAGGACATCCTGATAGCACAGATACGCAGTATTTT,TRBJ2-3,17,NA,TRBV5-1,many
CASSIGQSSYNEQFF,TGTGCCAGCAGCATAGGACAGAGTTCCTACAATGAGCAGTTCTTC,TRBJ2-1,15,NA,TRBV7-6,NA
CASSWEIPGQGENIQYF,TGTGCCAGCAGCTGGGAGATACCAGGACAGGGGGAAAACATTCAGTACTTC,TRBJ2-4,17,TRBD1,TRBV5-5,many
CASRSRDTGLSTLMNTEAFF,TGTGCCAGTAGATCCCGGGACACGGGCCTTAGTACACTTATGAACACTGAAGCTTTCTTT,TRBJ1-1,20,NA,TRBV19,NA
CATSEQPGNEQFF,TGTGCCACCAGTGAGCAGCCCGGCAATGAGCAGTTCTTC,TRBJ2-1,13,NA,TRBV24-1,NA
CASSFTQTRSAFF,TGTGCCAGCAGCTTCACACAGACCCGATCGGCTTTCTTT,TRBJ1-1,13,NA,TRBV11-2,many
CATSRDLSGNTIYF,TGTGCCACCAGCAGAGACCTGTCTGGAAACACCATATATTTT,TRBJ1-3,14,NA,TRBV15,many
CASSEARGRGYTF,TGTGCCAGCAGTGAAGCGAGGGGAAGAGGCTACACCTTC,TRBJ1-2,13,NA,TRBV6-1,NA
CASSSDMNTEAFF,TGTGCCAGCAGTTCTGACATGAACACTGAAGCTTTCTTT,TRBJ1-1,13,NA,TRBV28,many
CSASSKGTVNTEAFF,TGCAGTGCTAGCAGTAAAGGGACAGTGAACACTGAAGCTTTCTTT,TRBJ1-1,15,TRBD1,TRBV20-1,many
CASSLSGGYGYTF,TGTGCCAGCAGCCTCTCTGGAGGCTATGGCTACACCTTC,TRBJ1-2,13,NA,TRBV7-9,few
CASSSRRGGTEAFF,TGTGCCAGCAGTTCTAGGAGGGGAGGGACTGAAGCTTTCTTT,TRBJ1-1,14,NA,TRBV28,many
CASSWGTSTETQYF,TGTGCCAGTAGCTGGGGGACTAGCACGGAGACCCAGTACTTC,TRBJ2-5,14,TRBD2,TRBV19,NA
CASSVSGLTLEQFF,TGTGCCAGCAGTGTATCGGGACTTACTCTTGAGCAGTTCTTC,TRBJ2-1,14,NA,TRBV6-2/TRBV6-3,many
CASSSGSRGYNSPLHF,TGTGCCAGCAGCTCCGGTTCGAGGGGCTATAATTCACCCCTCCACTTT,TRBJ1-6,16,NA,TRBV7-6,NA
CASSYSGTGAREQFF,TGTGCCAGCAGTTACTCGGGGACAGGGGCCCGTGAGCAGTTCTTC,TRBJ2-1,15,TRBD1,TRBV6-5,few
CSARDRSDYGYTF,TGCAGTGCTAGAGATCGGAGCGACTATGGCTACACCTTC,TRBJ1-2,13,NA,TRBV20-1,many
CASSRMPGQGAVETQYF,TGTGCCAGCAGCCGAATGCCGGGACAGGGGGCTGTGGAGACCCAGTACTTC,TRBJ2-5,17,TRBD1,TRBV28,many
CAISDGVSGELFF,TGTGCCATCAGTGACGGAGTTTCGGGGGAGCTGTTTTTT,TRBJ2-2,13,NA,TRBV10-3,NA
CASSTGTTSYNSPLHF,TGTGCCAGCAGTACCGGGACGACCTCCTATAATTCACCCCTCCACTTT,TRBJ1-6,16,NA,TRBV27,many
CATSRESGTGAYQITGELFF,TGTGCCACCAGCAGAGAATCTGGGACAGGGGCGTACCAGATCACCGGGGAGCTGTTTTTT,TRBJ2-2,20,TRBD1,TRBV15,many
CASSSGQGDEQYF,TGTGCCAGCAGTTCGGGACAGGGGGACGAGCAGTACTTC,TRBJ2-7,13,TRBD1,TRBV7-6,many
CASSVSPDSGNTIYF,TGTGCCAGCAGCGTGAGTCCGGACTCTGGAAACACCATATATTTT,TRBJ1-3,15,NA,TRBV9,NA
CASSWTGGRSPLHF,TGTGCCAGCAGTTGGACAGGGGGCCGTTCACCCCTCCACTTT,TRBJ1-6,14,TRBD1,TRBV28,many
CSAGPVLVSYNEQFF,TGCAGTGCTGGTCCAGTCCTCGTATCCTACAATGAGCAGTTCTTC,TRBJ2-1,15,NA,TRBV20-1,many
CAIKPPAGTGGFGELFF,TGTGCCATCAAGCCTCCAGCCGGGACAGGGGGCTTCGGGGAGCTGTTTTTT,TRBJ2-2,17,TRBD1,TRBV10-3,NA
CASSLDSISSPLHF,TGTGCCAGCAGCTTAGACAGTATCAGTTCACCCCTCCACTTT,TRBJ1-6,14,NA,TRBV7-3,few
CASSLGQNQETQYF,TGTGCCAGCAGCTTAGGACAGAACCAAGAGACCCAGTACTTC,TRBJ2-5,14,NA,TRBV5-6,few
CASSNQGLGEAFF,TGTGCCAGCAGCAACCAGGGTCTGGGTGAAGCTTTCTTT,TRBJ1-1,13,NA,TRBV6-4,few
CASSPVGGGLTEAFF,TGTGCCAGCAGCCCCGTGGGGGGTGGTTTAACTGAAGCTTTCTTT,TRBJ1-1,15,NA,TRBV6-1,NA
CASSPPTELLDGYTF,TGTGCCAGCTCACCACCGACGGAGTTACTAGATGGCTACACCTTC,TRBJ1-2,15,NA,TRBV18,many
CASSHRQGLNEQFF,TGCGCCAGCAGCCATCGACAGGGTTTGAATGAGCAGTTCTTC,TRBJ2-1,14,TRBD1,TRBV4-1,NA